The present TCR beta chain was sequenced within a study of blood T cell repertoires in COVID-19. Study summary: COVID-19 samples, acute and convalescent, were from the United States, Italy and Spain. The cDNA or gDNA used as material had been derived from T cells, B-cell-depleted T cells, or PBMCs.

The CDR3 totals 16 residues. V gave up 5 bases and J gave up 4 bases; unmatched junction bases: 9. CDR1 and CDR2 (germline): LNHNV, YYDKDF (reference sequence). Per the authors' pipeline: Amplified reference gene primers provided the basis for estimating nucleated cell counts. The table came from immunoSEQ multiplex PCR; TCRdb's copy has only in-frame clones and leaves some out. V, J and clone size derive from that table, while D and trimming were established from the DNA sequence. This table has a few hundred thousand clones, approximately 89% appearing once. Ten or more counts support this clone. The sample taken for sequencing was peripheral blood. This clonotype originated in a young woman who had recovered from COVID-19. V and J are TRBV15 and TRBJ1-3, with 9 bases aligning to TRBD1. CDR3 residues: CATSLSRTGDGNTIYF. DNA of the CDR3: TGTGCCACCAGCCTAAGCCGGACAGGGGACGGAAACACCATATATTTT.